The T cell receptor (beta chain) described here comes from a study of T cell responses to AZD1222 COVID-19 vaccine. General study findings and limits: Only a handful of AZD1222 recipients were seropositive at baseline.

CDR1 SGHAT and CDR2 FQNNGV come from the germline V gene. The CDR3 consists of 16 residues. The V gene end was trimmed by 5 bases and the J gene end by 3 bases; junction bases not matched to a gene: 10. This clone appeared once. Its antigen is currently unknown. Measured with immunoSEQ multiplex PCR; TCRdb has only the in-frame clones, and not every one. The sample records about 110,000 clones, roughly 90% being singletons. J is TRBJ2-1 and V is TRBV11-2, with TRBD2 identical over 7 bases. The receptor's source is an adult in good health. This specimen was peripheral blood, taken on day 0 of AZD1222 vaccination. The CDR3 loop is CASSRVGVAGYNEQFF. In nucleotides, the CDR3 is TGTGCCAGCAGCAGGGTCGGGGTAGCGGGCTACAATGAGCAGTTCTTC.